This T cell receptor (beta chain) was recovered during a study of molecular identifiers for immune sequencing clone quantification. Researchers sorted naive CD8 T cells as cells that were CD8+CD4-CCR7+CD45RA+. This clonotype has ten or more counts. CDR1 SNHLY and CDR2 FYNNEI come from the germline V gene. Trimming cost V 9 bases and J 4 bases, with 9 bases left between them. The CDR3 has 11 residues. Via MiXCR, TCRdb re-called the PCR reads, giving one row per CDR3 protein. The sample lists roughly 93,000 distinct CDR3 sequences; 20% to 30% were seen once. This chain joins TRBV2 and TRBJ1-1; possible D gene TRBD1, 6 bases. Sequencing was carried out using naive CD8+ T cells from blood, with Jurkat cell RNA spiked in. Stated subset: FACS-sorted CD8+CD4-CCR7+CD45RA+ naive T cells. The receptor comes from a human donor in good health. Some libraries in this study had Jurkat cell RNA spiked in. This chain's CDR3 is CASTGSTEAFF. Written as DNA, the CDR3 is TGTGCCAGTACAGGGAGCACTGAAGCTTTCTTT.